This T cell receptor (beta chain) derives from a study of metastatic and nonmetastatic thyroid tumors (dated by TCRdb to the early 2020s). Context from the whole study: Repertoires were compared across peripheral blood and tumor or nodule tissue samples from malignant and benign thyroid patients. Here is what the overall study found, with its caveats: In both blood and tumor samples, malignant tumors were reported to have significantly higher TCR beta diversity than benign nodules.

This clone was found many times. Which antigen it targets is not known. Per-base qualities were not stored, and no clone one base away is much larger. None of the patients had been given any treatment before thyroid surgery. Using T-cell receptor beta sequencing, the researchers looked back retrospectively at clinical samples from patients, gathered between about 2012 and 2019. The CDR3 has 12 amino acids, counting the end cysteine and phenylalanine. Only CDR3 DNA is held: 36 bases, read in frame from base 1. According to the germline V gene (reference sequence), CDR1 reads WNHNN and CDR2 reads SYGVQD. V sheds 6 bases and J sheds 9 bases, leaving 12 bases between their ends. Library generation was performed with PCR. Data came from an Illumina HiSeq 4000. High-throughput sequencing was used to profile the TCR beta-chain CDR3 region of each patient. For the original study's pipeline: The researchers built a classifier to tell apart papillary thyroid cancer patients with distant metastasis, based on CDR3 differences among clinicopathological groups. To measure repertoire diversity the researchers used the Shannon index, while the Morisita-Horn index served to gauge how similar the tumor and blood repertoires were. The public reads were quality trimmed at Q25 with fastp and then assembled into clones with MiXCR by TCRdb, keeping productive beta chains. The V and J calls were not made by the authors but by TCRdb's processing. The sample has about 25,000 clones on record, around 20% of them singletons. The ten top clones hold about 30% of the sample.

The sample taken for sequencing was blood. This TCR was recovered from a male donor with papillary thyroid cancer or a benign thyroid nodule (not recorded which). Some clones in this sample may be carry-over from other donors' samples. The chain couples TRBV10-1 to TRBJ2-1; a tentative D call is TRBD1 (6 bases match). The DNA sequence is as follows: TGCGCCAGCAGCCCACAGGGCGCTGAGCAGTTCTTC. Protein translation: CASSPQGAEQFF.